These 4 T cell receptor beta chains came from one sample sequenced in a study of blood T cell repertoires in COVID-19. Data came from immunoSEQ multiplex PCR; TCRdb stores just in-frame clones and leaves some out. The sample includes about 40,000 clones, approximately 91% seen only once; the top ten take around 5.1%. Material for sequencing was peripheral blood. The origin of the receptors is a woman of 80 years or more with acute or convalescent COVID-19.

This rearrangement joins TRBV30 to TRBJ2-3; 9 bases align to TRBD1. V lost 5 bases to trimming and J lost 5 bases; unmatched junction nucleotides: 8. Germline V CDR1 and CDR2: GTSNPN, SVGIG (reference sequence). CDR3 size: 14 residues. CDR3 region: CAWSGTGSGDTQYF. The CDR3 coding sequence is TGTGCCTGGTCCGGGACAGGGTCCGGAGATACGCAGTATTTT.

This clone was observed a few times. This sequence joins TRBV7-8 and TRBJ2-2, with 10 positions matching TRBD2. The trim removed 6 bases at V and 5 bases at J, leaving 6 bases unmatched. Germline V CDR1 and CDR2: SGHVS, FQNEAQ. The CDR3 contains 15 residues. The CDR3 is CASRRLAGETGELFF. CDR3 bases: TGTGCCAGCAGGCGTCTAGCGGGGGAAACCGGGGAGCTGTTTTTT.

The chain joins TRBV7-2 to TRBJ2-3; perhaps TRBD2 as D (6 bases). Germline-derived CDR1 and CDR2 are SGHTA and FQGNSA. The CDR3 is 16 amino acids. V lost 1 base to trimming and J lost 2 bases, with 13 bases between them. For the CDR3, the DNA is TGTGCCAGCAGCTTAGTCCCGGGAGCGGCCACAGATACGCAGTATTTT. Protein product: CASSLVPGAATDTQYF.

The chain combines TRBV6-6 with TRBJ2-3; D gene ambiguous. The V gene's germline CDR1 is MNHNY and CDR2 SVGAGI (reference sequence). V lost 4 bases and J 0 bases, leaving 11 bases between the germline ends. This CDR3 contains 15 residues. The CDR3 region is CASSLEALSTDTQYF. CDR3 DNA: TGTGCCAGCAGTTTAGAGGCTTTAAGCACAGATACGCAGTATTTT.